This passage covers 21 T cell receptor beta chains from one sample sequenced in a study of Ad26.COV2.S vaccination and SARS-CoV-2 variants. Method: immunoSEQ multiplex PCR; TCRdb's copy keeps in-frame clones and lacks some. The sample yields nearly 400,000 clones, roughly 90% seen once. As for treatment: some 19 received Ad26.COV2.S at low or high dose, single or two shots; roughly five received placebo; per-sample allocation not given. After the first vaccine or placebo injection, samples were drawn on day 63. Source: peripheral blood, taken in a trial of Ad26.COV2.S vaccine versus placebo. These receptors came from a person between 18 and 60 years old who received the Ad26.COV2.S COVID-19 vaccine or a placebo.

The chain couples TRBV6-5 to TRBJ2-5; D is perhaps TRBD2 (5 bases). Trimming took off 0 bases at V and 7 bases at J, with 9 bases between the two ends. CDR1 is MNHEY, CDR2 SVGAGI, per germline. The CDR3 covers 13 residues. The CDR3 spells CASSYSSGRTQYF. For the CDR3, the DNA is TGTGCCAGCAGTTACTCGAGTGGGAGGACCCAGTACTTC.

J is TRBJ2-1 and V is TRBV7-6; 9 bases map to TRBD2. V was pared by 3 bases and J by 8 bases, with 5 bases of the junction left unmatched. Germline-derived CDR1 and CDR2 are SGHVS and FNYEAQ. CDR3 length equals 14 residues. CDR3 DNA sequence: TGTGCCAGCAGCTTGACTAGCGGAGCCGATGAGCAGTTCTTC. This gives the protein CASSLTSGADEQFF.

The genes are TRBV6-6 and TRBJ2-3, with D tentatively TRBD1 (6 bases). The CDR3 runs 12 residues. V was cut by 8 bases and J by 6 bases, with 12 bases left in between. Germline CDR1 reads MNHNY; CDR2 reads SVGAGI (reference sequence). In DNA form, the CDR3 reads TGTGCCAGCGCCAGGGGTATGGATACGCAGTATTTT. It specifies CASARGMDTQYF.

V usage is TRBV27 and J usage is TRBJ1-2; D remains unclear. Looked up from germline, CDR1 is MNHEY and CDR2 is SMNVEV (reference sequence). This CDR3 has 12 amino acids. Trimming took 7 bases from V and 8 from J, leaving 14 bases between them. The chain's CDR3 is CASTMTRWGYTF. The CDR3 coding sequence is TGTGCCAGCACCATGACGCGTTGGGGCTACACCTTC.

V and J are TRBV5-1 and TRBJ2-1; 10 bases are shared with TRBD1. Trimming removed 4 bases from V and 4 bases from J; junction bases left unmatched: 5. CDR1 and CDR2 from the germline V gene are SGHRS and YFSETQ. The CDR3 is 15 amino acids. The chain's CDR3 is CASSRDRGAYNEQFF. As DNA, the CDR3 is TGCGCCAGCAGCAGGGACAGGGGAGCGTACAATGAGCAGTTCTTC.

The chain is built from TRBV6-2 or TRBV6-3 and TRBJ2-1, with D hard to call. Deletions cut 0 bases from V and 8 bases from J, with 11 bases between. The CDR3 runs to 14 residues. Germline CDR1 and CDR2: MNHEY and SVGEGT. The CDR3 nucleotides are TGTGCCAGCAGTTACTCTGGGGTTGAACATGAGCAGTTCTTC. Translating it yields CASSYSGVEHEQFF.

The rearrangement links TRBV28 to TRBJ2-5, with D hard to call. V lost 2 bases to trimming and J lost 9 bases, with 10 bases between them. Germline loops: CDR1 MDHEN, CDR2 SYDVKM. The CDR3 spans 12 residues. The CDR3 region has the DNA TGTGCCAGCAGTTTAGGACCCCCGGCCCAGTACTTC. It encodes CASSLGPPAQYF.

This clone was found once. The chain is built from TRBV3-1 (or the pseudogene TRBV3-2) and TRBJ2-7; D gene unclear. Germline values: CDR1 LGHDT, CDR2 YNNKEL (reference sequence). The CDR3 runs to 14 residues. V was shortened by 2 bases and J by 4 bases, with 12 bases between the two germline ends. The CDR3 sequence is CASSQSSGKYEQYF. The CDR3 DNA reads as TGTGCCAGCAGCCAAAGCTCAGGCAAATACGAGCAGTACTTC.

The chain carries TRBV29-1 and TRBJ1-1; D is possibly TRBD1 (5 bases). The V gene's germline CDR1 is SQVTM and CDR2 ANQGSEA. The CDR3 runs 14 residues. V was cut by 3 bases and J by 4 bases, with 15 bases left in between. CDR3 in amino acids: CSVDRVGIATEAFF. For the CDR3, the DNA is TGCAGCGTTGACAGGGTTGGTATCGCCACTGAAGCTTTCTTT.

CDR3 sequence: CASIGLAGTGELFF. The DNA of the CDR3 is TGTGCCAGCATCGGACTAGCGGGAACCGGGGAGCTGTTTTTT. The rearrangement links TRBV28 to TRBJ2-2; 12 positions match TRBD2. The CDR3 runs 14 residues. Germline V lookup: CDR1 MDHEN, CDR2 SYDVKM. The ends lost 7 bases at V and 5 bases at J; junction bases unmatched: 2.

The chain links TRBV5-8 to TRBJ2-7, with 9 positions matching TRBD2. J lost 5 bases, V lost 4 bases, and 7 bases had no gene match. The CDR3 is 14 residues long. The V gene's germline CDR1 is SGHTS and CDR2 YDEGEE. The CDR3 DNA is TGTGCCAGCAGCGGGCGGGGGGGAGTGGACGAGCAGTACTTC. This codes for CASSGRGGVDEQYF. Based on the CDR3 plus reference TRBV5-8 and TRBJ2-7, the full variable domain is EAGVTQSPTHLIKTRGQQATLRCSPISGHTSVYWYQQALGLGLQFLLWYDEGEERNRGNFPPRFSGRQFPNYSSELNVNALELEDSALYLCASSGRGGVDEQYFGPGTRLTVT.

The rearrangement links TRBV9 to TRBJ2-2; TRBD1 is a possible D gene (5 bases). The V gene's germline CDR1 is SGDLS and CDR2 YYNGEE. V was cut by 0 bases and J by 6 bases, with 12 bases left in between. This CDR3 region has 15 residues. In DNA form, the CDR3 reads TGTGCCAGCAGCGTAGGAGAAGGGGTTGCCGGGGAGCTGTTTTTT. It translates to CASSVGEGVAGELFF.

The chain combines TRBV28 with TRBJ1-3; D might be TRBD1 (6 bases). The germline CDR1 and CDR2 sequences are MDHEN and SYDVKM. V dropped 2 bases and J dropped 4 bases, with 12 bases sitting between them. This CDR3 comprises 15 residues. The CDR3, as DNA: TGTGCCAGCAGTTTACTGGGGGGCGGGGGAAACACCATATATTTT. This gives the protein CASSLLGGGGNTIYF.

This clone occurred once. V gene TRBV9 combines with J gene TRBJ2-3; TRBD1 matches 8 bases. The CDR3 totals 15 residues. After removal of 0 bases from V and 4 bases from J, the junction contained 4 bases not matched to a gene. Germline loops: CDR1 SGDLS, CDR2 YYNGEE. CDR3 in DNA: TGTGCCAGCAGCGTAGCAGGGGGCCTCGCAGATACGCAGTATTTT. As protein: CASSVAGGLADTQYF.

This chain uses TRBV11-1 with TRBJ1-4; a possible D gene is TRBD1 (6 bases). Germline V gene sequence: CDR1 SGHAT, CDR2 FQDESV (reference sequence). This CDR3 contains 13 residues. The germline V and J ends were trimmed by 11 bases and 4 bases, with 14 bases remaining between them. CDR3 nucleotide sequence: TGTGCCGGAGATGCAGGGGTTAATGAAAAACTGTTTTTT. Translation gives CAGDAGVNEKLFF.

The CDR3 loop is CSVEPRDGEAFF. The CDR3 nucleotides are TGCAGCGTTGAGCCTCGGGATGGTGAAGCTTTCTTT. The chain has TRBV29-1 and TRBJ1-1; no reliable D call. V was pared by 3 bases and J by 7 bases, with 12 bases between. Germline V gives CDR1 SQVTM, CDR2 ANQGSEA. The CDR3 totals 12 residues.

The V call is TRBV7-8, the J call TRBJ1-4; D is perhaps TRBD1 (6 bases). In germline, CDR1 is SGHVS, CDR2 FQNEAQ. The CDR3 is 16 amino acids. The V gene lost 2 bases and the J gene lost 0 bases, with 10 bases spanning the gap. In nucleotides, the CDR3 is TGTGCCAGCAGCTTACTCAGGGGAGCAACTAATGAAAAACTGTTTTTT. This gives the protein CASSLLRGATNEKLFF.

The V and J genes are TRBV6-4 and TRBJ2-7; a weak D match, TRBD2 (5 bases). Trimming pared 3 bases from V and 11 bases from J, leaving 17 bases between. Germline V gene sequence: CDR1 MRHNA, CDR2 SNTAGT. This CDR3 contains 13 residues. The CDR3 bases are TGTGCCAGCAGTGAGGATTTAACTAGTCCGAAGTACTTC. Translated: CASSEDLTSPKYF.

The V gene is TRBV6-5, the J gene TRBJ1-1, with D possibly matching TRBD1 (5 bases). Germline V gene sequence: CDR1 MNHEY, CDR2 SVGAGI. V was trimmed by 4 bases and J by 5 bases, leaving 17 bases between them. The CDR3 has 15 amino acids. The CDR3 region has the DNA TGTGCCAGCAGTTCCCCCGGGGGAGGGAGGACTGAAGCTTTCTTT. Residues: CASSSPGGGRTEAFF.

The chain couples TRBV7-2 to TRBJ2-7; D not certain. The CDR3 length is 12 residues. V dropped 4 bases and J dropped 5 bases, with 9 bases sitting between them. Germline V gene data show CDR1 as SGHTA and CDR2 as FQGNSA. Written as DNA, the CDR3 is TGTGCCAGCAGCTACGACATCAACGAGCAGTACTTC. Translating it yields CASSYDINEQYF.

The genes are TRBV5-6 and TRBJ2-2; D remains unclear. From germline, CDR1 is SGHDT and CDR2 YYEEEE. The CDR3 runs 15 residues. V lost 0 bases, J lost 5 bases, and 11 bases lay in between. In DNA form, the CDR3 reads TGTGCCAGCAGCTTGGCCTTAGGTGGGACCGGGGAGCTGTTTTTT. Protein sequence: CASSLALGGTGELFF.